These 19 T cell receptor beta chains came from one sample sequenced in a study of T cell repertoires in cytomegalovirus infection (dated by TCRdb to the late 2010s). Their antigens remain unidentified. Sequencing was carried out with an Illumina HiSeq 1500. TCRdb passed the public sequencing reads through fastp at Q25 and MiXCR, retaining productive beta sequences. Rows merge per CDR3 protein into single entries with the most common DNA and genes. Here the sample has some 800,000 distinct CDR3 sequences; almost 30% occur a single time. The ten largest clones take up about an eighth of the sample. The treatment or condition label on this specimen signifies: in vitro stimulation with specific CMV peptide epitopes to enrich CMV-specific T cells. The specimen was cultured CD8+ T cells from PBMCs, collected from culture after CMV antigen stimulation. The receptor source for this set is a human donor in good health (CMV status not recorded). Some clones in this sample may be carry-over from other donors' samples.

Only a few counts were recorded for this clonotype. The chain combines TRBV7-9 with TRBJ1-2, with D hard to call. The CDR3 length is 16 residues. Germline V CDR1 and CDR2: SEHNR, FQNEAQ (reference sequence). Trimming left V 4 bases short and J 2 bases short, with 17 bases between. This CDR3 is CASSSPPQWANYGYTF. In DNA form, the CDR3 reads TGTGCCAGCAGCTCCCCCCCGCAGTGGGCCAACTATGGCTACACCTTC.

In this sample, this clonotype turned up many times. This chain uses TRBV7-9 with TRBJ1-1; D perhaps matches TRBD1 (6 bases). The ends were cut back, 7 bases at V and 0 bases at J, with 9 bases in the middle. The CDR3 loop spans 13 amino acids. Germline V CDR1 and CDR2: SEHNR, FQNEAQ (reference sequence). The CDR3 DNA follows: TGTGCCAGCAAGGGGGGCATGAACACTGAAGCTTTCTTT. This encodes CASKGGMNTEAFF. Variable domain in full (rest from reference TRBV7-9 and TRBJ1-1): DTGVSQNPRHKITKRGQNVTFRCDPISEHNRLYWYRQTLGQGPEFLTYFQNEAQLEKSRLLSDRFSAERPKGSFSTLEIQRTEQGDSAMYLCASKGGMNTEAFFGQGTRLTVV.

The chain is built from TRBV12-3 or TRBV12-4 and TRBJ1-1, with D perhaps TRBD1 (6 bases). The germline V and J ends were trimmed by 8 bases and 0 bases, with 10 bases remaining between them. The CDR3 contains 13 residues. CDR3 in amino acids: CASGRDMNTEAFF. In DNA form, the CDR3 reads TGTGCCAGCGGGAGGGACATGAACACTGAAGCTTTCTTT.

The table lists this clonotype with a few counts. The V and J genes are TRBV27 and TRBJ2-5; 7 bases map to TRBD1. The trim removed 3 bases at V and 4 bases at J, leaving 5 bases unmatched. Germline CDR1 is MNHEY and CDR2 is SMNVEV (reference sequence). The CDR3 covers 14 residues. CDR3 in DNA: TGTGCCAGCAGTTTGAGGGGGCGTCCAGAGACCCAGTACTTC. Translating gives CASSLRGRPETQYF.

The table lists this clonotype with a few counts. The V call is TRBV6-5, the J call TRBJ1-2, with D hard to call. Germline V CDR1 and CDR2: MNHEY, SVGAGI. The CDR3 totals 14 residues. V shed 3 bases and J shed 0 bases, with 8 bases lying between them. CDR3 nucleotide sequence: TGTGCCAGCAGTTATGGCTTAGCTAACTATGGCTACACCTTC. It yields the protein CASSYGLANYGYTF.

The chain joins TRBV20-1 to TRBJ1-5; D might be TRBD1 (5 bases). Germline V CDR1 and CDR2: DFQATT, SNEGSKA (reference sequence). The CDR3 length is 15 residues. V was pared by 0 bases and J by 0 bases, with 9 bases between. In DNA, the CDR3 is TGCAGTGCTAGAGAAGGGGAAAATAGCAATCAGCCCCAGCATTTT. It translates to CSAREGENSNQPQHF.

The CDR3 nucleotides read TGTGCCAGCACCGAATTACAGGGCCGGGGCTCCTACAATGAGCAGTTCTTC. Its translation: CASTELQGRGSYNEQFF. This chain connects TRBV2 to TRBJ2-1, with a tentative D call TRBD1 (6 bases). The ends were cut back, 7 bases at V and 0 bases at J, with 19 bases in the middle. The germline V gene has CDR1 SNHLY and CDR2 FYNNEI. The CDR3 is made up of 17 amino acids.

V and J are TRBV7-9 and TRBJ2-7; the D gene could be TRBD1 or TRBD2 (5 bases each). Germline V gene sequence: CDR1 SEHNR, CDR2 FQNEAQ (reference sequence). CDR3 length equals 14 residues. The germline V and J ends were trimmed by 4 bases and 6 bases, with 16 bases remaining between them. Here the CDR3 reads CASSSGPRGAEQYF. DNA for the CDR3: TGTGCCAGCAGCTCCGGCCCCAGAGGGGCCGAGCAGTACTTC.

This clonotype has a count of ten or more. The chain employs TRBV7-2 and TRBJ2-1; 9 positions agree with TRBD2. The CDR3 consists of 16 residues. Losses at the gene ends were 5 bases for V and 7 bases for J; bases not matched to a gene: 12. Germline assignment: CDR1 SGHTA and CDR2 FQGNSA. Written as DNA, the CDR3 is TGTGCCAGCAGCCCGGGGGGGGGACTAGCATATAATGAGCAGTTCTTC. Translated, it gives CASSPGGGLAYNEQFF.

The genes are TRBV6-1 and TRBJ1-1; 11 nucleotides agree with TRBD1. Germline-derived CDR1 and CDR2 are MNHNS and SASEGT. CDR3 length: 12 residues. J was trimmed by 10 bases and V by 6 bases; bases with no gene match: 4. The CDR3 reads CASRPGTGGAFF. CDR3 DNA sequence: TGTGCCAGCAGGCCGGGGACAGGGGGAGCTTTCTTT.

In its sample, this clonotype was seen a few times. This chain connects TRBV20-1 to TRBJ1-1; maybe TRBD1 (5 bases). The CDR3 contains 16 residues. CDR1 and CDR2 from the germline V gene are DFQATT and SNEGSKA (reference sequence). V lost 1 base to trimming and J lost 0 bases, with 15 bases between them. CDR3 amino acids: CSARAAQGGMNTEAFF. The CDR3 coding sequence is TGCAGTGCTAGAGCGGCCCAGGGAGGGATGAACACTGAAGCTTTCTTT.

This clonotype showed up just a few times. The chain uses TRBV14 and TRBJ1-6; no definite D call. V lost 0 bases and J 8 bases, leaving 14 bases between the germline ends. The germline V gene encodes CDR1 SGHDN and CDR2 FVKESK. The CDR3 spans 16 residues. The CDR3 loop is CASSQEAIESYSPLHF. DNA for the CDR3: TGTGCCAGCAGCCAAGAAGCCATCGAAAGCTATTCACCCCTCCACTTT.

In its sample, this clonotype was seen a few times. The chain has TRBV7-3 and TRBJ2-7; the D is unclear. The CDR3 runs to 14 residues. V was cut by 2 bases and J by 0 bases, with 8 bases left in between. Germline-derived CDR1 and CDR2 are SGHTA and FQGTGA. This CDR3 reads CASSLYPSSYEQYV. CDR3 bases: TGTGCCAGCAGCTTATACCCGAGCTCCTACGAGCAGTACGTC.

V and J are TRBV6-1 and TRBJ2-7; perhaps TRBD1 as D (5 bases). V lost 3 bases and J 3 bases, leaving 9 bases between the germline ends. Germline lookup yields CDR1 MNHNS and CDR2 SASEGT. The CDR3 sequence is 13 residues long. This chain's CDR3 is CASSEDIFYEQYV. The CDR3 DNA sequence: TGTGCCAGCAGTGAGGACATTTTCTACGAGCAGTACGTC.

This clonotype occurred a few times. V usage is TRBV7-8 and J usage is TRBJ2-3, with D possibly matching TRBD1 (6 bases). V gave up 1 base and J gave up 2 bases, with 10 bases separating them. In germline, CDR1 is SGHVS, CDR2 FQNEAQ. The CDR3 has 15 residues. The CDR3 region is CASSLGRGYTDTQYF. Here the CDR3 DNA reads TGTGCCAGCAGCTTAGGCAGGGGATACACAGATACGCAGTATTTT.

This clonotype has only a few counts. V gene TRBV7-9 combines with J gene TRBJ2-3; D ambiguous. The CDR3 runs to 15 residues. The V end lost 4 bases, the J end lost 1 base, and 12 bases lay between the germline ends. The germline V gene encodes CDR1 SEHNR and CDR2 FQNEAQ (reference sequence). CDR3 sequence: CASSSPRTGTDTQYF. As DNA, the CDR3 is TGTGCCAGCAGCTCGCCGAGGACCGGCACAGATACGCAGTATTTT.

The chain employs TRBV19 and TRBJ1-3; perhaps TRBD1 as D (5 bases). The CDR3 is 17 amino acids. V shed 7 bases and J shed 0 bases, with 19 bases lying between them. Germline values: CDR1 LNHDA, CDR2 SQIVND (reference sequence). CDR3 coding DNA: TGTGCCAGTACCGATGAGCCGGGACCGAGCTCTGGAAACACCATATATTTT. Translating gives CASTDEPGPSSGNTIYF.

The chain combines TRBV4-3 with TRBJ1-2, with D maybe TRBD1 (6 bases). This CDR3 has 15 amino acids. Trimming cost V 2 bases and J 2 bases, with 12 bases left between them. Per the germline V gene, CDR1 is LGHNA and CDR2 is YSLEER. The CDR3: CASSQIEGQNYGYTF. In DNA form, the CDR3 reads TGCGCCAGCAGCCAAATTGAAGGACAGAACTATGGCTACACCTTC.

This clonotype was detected only a few times. This chain joins TRBV10-3 and TRBJ1-3, with D uncertain. Germline V CDR1 and CDR2: ENHRY, SYGVKD. The CDR3 consists of 14 residues. V lost 3 bases and J lost 2, with 8 bases in between. CDR3 amino acids: CAISDTATGNTIYF. In nucleotides, the CDR3 is TGTGCCATCAGTGATACGGCTACTGGAAACACCATATATTTT.